This T cell receptor (beta chain) emerged from a study of OX40 agonist ivuxolimab in advanced cancers. Study-wide context: The patients received ivuxolimab by intravenous route every 2 weeks at 0.01 to 10 mg/kg. Each dose-escalation patient presented with hepatocellular carcinoma, melanoma, renal cell or head and neck cancer. Prior anti-PD-1, anti-PD-L1 or anti-CTLA-4 therapy was allowed; around 43% had some.

The protocol was immunoSEQ multiplex PCR, while the TCRdb copy is restricted to in-frame clones and leaves out a portion. The sample holds approximately 90,000 clones; around 85% are singletons and the top ten take 3% to 4%. Patients who had autoimmune disease history or got systemic immunosuppression were left out. V shed 4 bases, J shed 4 bases, and the junction held 5 bases outside the gene matches. The CDR3 is 15 residues long. Germline V gene data show CDR1 as MNHNS and CDR2 as SASEGT. This chain joins TRBV6-1 and TRBJ2-5; TRBD1 matches at 11 bases. This specimen consisted of CD4+ or CD8+ T cells sorted from blood, obtained in a trial of the OX40 agonist ivuxolimab. The origin of this receptor is an adult with an advanced solid tumor such as melanoma, head and neck, liver or kidney cancer. CDR3 amino acids: CASSGGQGVGETQYF. The CDR3 region has the DNA TGTGCCAGCAGTGGGGGACAGGGGGTAGGAGAGACCCAGTACTTC.